Below are 27 T cell receptor delta chains sequenced from a single sample in a study of delta chains in infants with herpesvirus infections. TCR cDNA was made from PBMC RNA with gamma- and delta-chain-specific primers. TCRdb reapplied CATT to the RT-PCR reads. Here the sample spans several hundred delta-chain clones, approximately 50% being singletons. The sequenced sample was peripheral blood, obtained at time point 4 of longitudinal follow-up. All receptors come from a human donor who was a Ugandan infant, either HIV-exposed or HIV-unexposed (not recorded which).

This clone has just one count. Only one base separates this from a far larger clonotype, so it likely reflects a read error. This chain joins TRAV29/DV5 and TRDJ1, with 10 bases aligning to TRDD3. Germline CDR1 NSMFDY, CDR2 ISSIKDK. The V segment lost 2 bases and the J segment 0 bases; nucleotides outside the gene matches: 13. The CDR3 has 18 residues. CDR3 protein: CAARNTVYWGIDTDKLIF. CDR3 bases: TGTGCAGCAAGGAATACCGTTTACTGGGGGATTGACACCGATAAACTCATCTTT.

Note on this clone: The TCRdb protein, from a much larger clone, departs from this DNA's translation at residue 5, likely by read error; the protein shown derives from the DNA. The chain joins TRDV2 to TRDJ2, with 9 bases aligning to TRDD3. Germline-derived CDR1 and CDR2 are GEAIGNYY and EKD. V gave up 3 bases and J gave up 0 bases; unmatched junction bases: 19. This CDR3 is 21 amino acids long. As DNA, the CDR3 is TGTGCCTGTGACGTCTCTTTCCCTACTGGGGGAAGTTTAGCTTTGACAGCACAACTCTTCTTT. This encodes CACDVSFPTGGSLALTAQLFF.

The V and J genes are TRDV1 and TRDJ1; 11 positions agree with TRDD3. In germline, CDR1 is TSWWSYY, CDR2 QGS. V trimming: 0 bases; J trimming: 2 bases; junction bases outside the gene matches: 20. The CDR3 length is 22 residues. The CDR3 spells CALGELIDPYPGGYLQTDKLIF. CDR3 DNA sequence: TGTGCTCTTGGGGAACTAATAGACCCCTACCCTGGGGGATACCTTCAGACCGATAAACTCATCTTT.

Turning to this clone: A read error is the likely source, as a far larger clone sits one nucleotide away. V gene TRDV2 combines with J gene TRDJ1, with 13 bases lining up with TRDD3. Germline V gives CDR1 GEAIGNYY, CDR2 EKD. The length of the CDR3 is 15 residues. The junction had 5 bases not matched to a gene; V was cut back by 5 bases and J by 3 bases. The CDR3 DNA follows: TGTGCCTGTGGCCTACTGGGGGATACGGCCGATAAACTCATCTTT. Encoded protein: CACGLLGDTADKLIF.

In its sample, this clone ranks as large. V is TRDV2 and J is TRDJ2, with 12 positions matching TRDD3. This CDR3 is built from 18 residues. The junction had 6 bases not matched to a gene; V was cut back by 2 bases and J by 0 bases. Germline CDR1 reads GEAIGNYY; CDR2 reads EKD. CDR3 in amino acids: CACDKLGDTLSLTAQLFF. DNA for the CDR3: TGTGCCTGTGACAAACTGGGGGATACCCTATCTTTGACAGCACAACTCTTCTTT.

The chain joins TRDV1 to TRDJ1; maybe TRDD3 (6 bases). The germline gives CDR1 TSWWSYY, CDR2 QGS. The CDR3 is 16 residues long. V was pared by 0 bases and J by 9 bases, with 20 bases between. CDR3 loop: CALGELMAGGHNQLIF. CDR3 DNA: TGTGCTCTTGGGGAACTTATGGCGGGGGGACACAATCAACTCATCTTT.

CDR3 DNA sequence: TGTGCCTCCGATTACTGGGGGATAGTTTCGAACACCGATAAACTCATCTTT. Encoded protein: CASDYWGIVSNTDKLIF. The chain has TRDV3 and TRDJ1; 11 positions agree with TRDD3. V trimming: 4 bases; J trimming: 0 bases; junction bases outside the gene matches: 13. The CDR3 is 17 amino acids. Looked up from germline, CDR1 is TVYSNPD and CDR2 is GDNSRS (reference sequence).

This clone has just one count. Translating this DNA gives a protein that differs at residue 7 from the TCRdb one, which belongs to a much larger clone; a read error is likely, and the protein shown is this translation. Other DNA sequences in this specimen translate into the identical CDR3. The CDR3 loop reads CACDASLPTGGSLALTAQLFF. The DNA of the CDR3 is TGTGCCTGTGACGCCTCTTTACCTACTGGGGGAAGTTTAGCTTTGACAGCACAACTCTTCTTT. The chain is built from TRDV2 and TRDJ2; 9 bases fit TRDD3. Trimming cost V 3 bases and J 0 bases; bases outside gene matches: 19. The V gene's germline CDR1 is GEAIGNYY and CDR2 EKD. The CDR3 has 21 residues.

By frequency in the sample, this clone is large. The chain recombines TRDV2 with TRDJ3; D is possibly TRDD3 (6 bases). The ends were cut back, 0 bases at V and 0 bases at J, with 14 bases in the middle. The germline V gene encodes CDR1 GEAIGNYY and CDR2 EKD. The CDR3 contains 19 residues. The CDR3 bases are TGTGCCTGTGACACCCACTGGGCGGCTAGCTCCTGGGACACCCGACAGATGTTTTTC. This sequence encodes CACDTHWAASSWDTRQMFF.

On this clone itself: Since a far larger clone is one base different, this is likely a read error. This chain links TRDV1 with TRDJ1; 9 bases are shared with TRDD3. This CDR3 comprises 18 residues. From germline, CDR1 is TSWWSYY and CDR2 QGS. V gave up 5 bases and J gave up 0 bases; unmatched junction bases: 13. CDR3 bases: TGTGCTCTTGGGTTCGCTCCGTCCTGGGGGATGGACACCGATAAACTCATCTTT. Residues: CALGFAPSWGMDTDKLIF.

Concerning this clone itself: A far larger clone is just one base off, so this is likely a read error. The chain carries TRDV2 and TRDJ3, with D possibly TRDD2 on 5 matching bases. CDR1 is GEAIGNYY and CDR2 is EKD in the germline V gene. The CDR3 length is 18 residues. In nucleotides, the CDR3 is TGTGCCTGTGACACCTGGGCTCCCTACTCCTGTGACACCCGACAGATGTTTTTC. This encodes CACDTWAPYSCDTRQMFF.

Sample share makes this clone hyperexpanded (1% or more). The same CDR3 can be traced to other DNA sequences in this sample. The chain's CDR3 is CALGELMAGGHNQLTDKLIF. CDR3 bases: TGTGCTCTTGGGGAACTTATGGCGGGGGGACACAATCAACTTACCGATAAACTCATCTTT. V and J are TRDV1 and TRDJ1; perhaps TRDD3 as D (6 bases). Germline V gene sequence: CDR1 TSWWSYY, CDR2 QGS. The length of the CDR3 is 20 residues. Trimming took 0 bases from V and 2 from J, leaving 25 bases between them.

By sample share, this clone is hyperexpanded. This sample also contains other DNA sequences that code for the same CDR3. The chain couples TRDV2 to TRDJ1; 8 bases match TRDD3. CDR3 size: 17 residues. V dropped 0 bases and J dropped 0; count of bases not matched to a gene: 8. Germline CDR1 is GEAIGNYY and CDR2 is EKD. CDR3 protein: CACDTPGGPLYTDKLIF. DNA of the CDR3: TGTGCCTGTGACACCCCTGGGGGACCGCTGTACACCGATAAACTCATCTTT.

This clone was seen only a few times. A single base is all that separates this from a far larger clone, so a read error is likely. The V and J genes are TRDV1 and TRDJ1, with 12 bases fitting TRDD3. CDR1 and CDR2 (germline): TSWWSYY, QGS. The CDR3 consists of 19 residues. The DNA for the CDR3 is TGTGCTCTTGGGGAACACCCGGGGGTTACTGGGGGATACTTCGATAAACCCATCTTT. Its protein product is CALGEHPGVTGGYFDKPIF.

Comment on this clone: Given a far larger clone just one base away, this is likely a sequencing read error. The genes are TRDV1 and TRDJ1; 10 nucleotides align to TRDD3. The CDR3 is 25 amino acids. Germline V gene data show CDR1 as TSWWSYY and CDR2 as QGS. The J segment lost 0 bases and the V segment lost 6 bases, leaving 34 bases of the junction unmatched. The CDR3 sequence: CALGLPSELPTLGWGIVLNTDKLIF. For the CDR3, the DNA is TGTGCTCTTGGCCTACCGTCTGAACTTCCTACTCTTGGCTGGGGGATAGTTTTGAACACCGATAAACTCATCTTT.

A note on this clone: The likely explanation is a read error, given a far larger clone one base away. The same CDR3 also results from other DNA sequences found in this sample. This chain uses TRDV2 with TRDJ2; D not resolved. CDR1 and CDR2 (germline): GEAIGNYY, EKD. CDR3 length: 18 residues. Trimming took off 0 bases at V and 11 bases at J, with 27 bases between the two ends. DNA for the CDR3: TGTGCCTGTGACACCGCAGAGATCGTGGGAAAAAAAACGGCTCAACTCTTCTTT. Protein: CACDTAEIVGKKTAQLFF.

Worth noting for this clone: A read error is possible here, since a much larger clone lies one base away. At the DNA level, this CDR3 is encoded by other sequences in the same sample as well. The chain links TRDV1 to TRDJ1, with 7 bases matching TRDD3. The germline CDR1 and CDR2 sequences are TSWWSYY and QGS. The CDR3 sequence is 15 residues long. Germline trimming cut 3 bases from V and 6 bases from J; bases unmatched to any gene: 10. The CDR3 coding sequence is TGTGCTCTTGGGGAGCTCCCCGGGGGATCGTATAAACTCATCTTT. It is translated as CALGELPGGSYKLIF.

In this sample, this clone is large. This rearrangement joins TRDV1 to TRDJ1, with 12 positions matching TRDD3. Germline trimming cut 4 bases from V and 0 bases from J; bases unmatched to any gene: 27. CDR1 is TSWWSYY, CDR2 QGS, per germline. The CDR3 is 24 residues long. CDR3 in amino acids: CALGVPPLSSNWGILVEYTDKLIF. The CDR3 DNA reads as TGTGCTCTTGGGGTCCCTCCTCTGTCTTCTAACTGGGGGATACTTGTGGAGTACACCGATAAACTCATCTTT.

In the case of this clone: Only one base separates this from a far larger clonotype, so it likely reflects a read error. The rearrangement joins TRDV1 to TRDJ1; 13 positions agree with TRDD3. The CDR3 contains 19 residues. Per the germline V gene, CDR1 is TSWWSYY and CDR2 is QGS. V lost 4 bases and J lost 3; bases outside the gene matches: 14. This chain's CDR3 is CALGVAFLLGDTRADKLIF. Here the CDR3 DNA reads TGTGCTCTTGGGGTGGCCTTCCTACTGGGGGATACGCGAGCCGATAAACTCATCTTT.

A word on this clone: At one end, the junction sequence differs from germline, possibly due to a read error. Other DNA variants within this sample encode the same CDR3. This chain connects TRDV2 to TRDJ1, with 13 bases lining up with TRDD3. This CDR3 region has 18 residues. Germline CDR1 reads GEAIGNYY; CDR2 reads EKD. CDR3 region: CACDPLLGDTFNTDKLIF. As DNA, the CDR3 is TGTGCCTGTGACCCGTTACTGGGGGATACGTTCAACACAGATAAACTCATCTTT.

Concerning this clone: A far larger clone differs by one base, so this is likely a read error. This specimen includes other DNA sequences encoding the same CDR3. V gene TRDV1 combines with J gene TRDJ1; no definite D call. The CDR3 totals 20 residues. Germline CDR1 is TSWWSYY and CDR2 is QGS. CDR3 in DNA: TGTGCTCTTGGGGAACTAGAAAACCCTCGCGCCTTTCGGTACACAGATAAACTCATCTTT. Translating gives CALGELENPRAFRYTDKLIF.

Remarks on this clone: This DNA's translation differs at residue 10 from TCRdb's protein, which comes from a much larger clone; a read error is likely, and the protein shown is translated from the DNA. The sample holds other DNA sequences that translate to the same CDR3. The rearrangement uses TRAV38-2/DV8 and TRDJ1; 9 bases are shared with TRDD3. V lost 3 bases and J lost 0; bases outside the gene matches: 9. The CDR3 spans 17 residues. Germline lookup yields CDR1 TSESDYY and CDR2 QEAYKQQN. In DNA, the CDR3 is TGTGCTTATAGGAAATTAAACTGGGGGAGTTACACCGATAAACTCATCTTT. Amino acids: CAYRKLNWGSYTDKLIF.

About this clone: A much larger clone differs by one base, so this may be a read error. Different DNA sequences within this sample yield the same CDR3. This chain joins TRDV1 and TRDJ1; 7 bases agree with TRDD3. The V gene's germline CDR1 is TSWWSYY and CDR2 QGS. With 3 bases clipped from V and 8 bases from J, the junction kept 15 bases outside the gene matches. The CDR3 loop spans 16 amino acids. The CDR3 region has the DNA TGTGCTCTTGGGGAGACCCTAGACTGGGGAGTCGACAAACTCATCTTT. Protein product: CALGETLDWGVDKLIF.

Note on this clone: A far bigger clonotype differs at one base, so this is likely a read error. V and J are TRDV1 and TRDJ1; D is uncertain. V lost 3 bases and J 2 bases, leaving 10 bases between the germline ends. This CDR3 has 14 residues. Germline assignment: CDR1 TSWWSYY and CDR2 QGS. In DNA, the CDR3 is TGTGCTCTTGGGGACCTGTTGCTTACCGATAAACTCATCTTT. Encoded protein: CALGDLLLTDKLIF.

This clone is large (0.1 to 1%). The identical CDR3 is also encoded by other nucleotide sequences in the sample. The chain is built from TRDV2 and TRDJ3; maybe TRDD1 (5 bases). Germline-derived CDR1 and CDR2 are GEAIGNYY and EKD. The CDR3 is made up of 20 amino acids. V was clipped by 0 bases and J by 2 bases, with 19 bases between them. The CDR3 is CACDTGNSGPRAWDTRQMFF. CDR3 nucleotide sequence: TGTGCCTGTGACACCGGAAATTCGGGACCAAGAGCCTGGGACACCCGACAGATGTTTTTC.

Remarks on this clone: TCRdb's entry gives the protein of a much larger clone, which mismatches this DNA's translation at residue 8, likely from a read error; the protein reported here is translated from the DNA. V gene TRDV2 combines with J gene TRDJ1; 8 nucleotides line up with TRDD3. Losses at the gene ends were 2 bases for V and 3 bases for J; bases not matched to a gene: 13. Germline loops: CDR1 GEAIGNYY, CDR2 EKD. The CDR3 has 17 amino acids. CDR3 sequence: CACDNRTVGYASDKLIF. The DNA for the CDR3 is TGTGCCTGTGACAACCGTACTGTGGGATACGCTTCCGATAAACTCATCTTT.

In the case of this clone: A far larger clone is just one base off, so this is likely a read error. Other DNA sequences from this sample encode an identical CDR3 as well. This chain's CDR3 is CALGVPTGGYLQTDKLIF. CDR3 DNA: TGTGCTCTTGGGGTCCCAACTGGGGGATACCTTCAGACCGACAAACTCATCTTT. The chain joins TRDV1 to TRDJ1, with TRDD3 matching over 12 bases. The CDR3 length is 18 residues. Germline CDR1 and CDR2: TSWWSYY and QGS.